Following are 26 T cell receptor beta chains from one sample sequenced in a study of cytomegalovirus exposure and HLA in healthy donors. The method was immunoSEQ multiplex PCR; TCRdb's version includes in-frame clones alone and lacks a portion of them. The sample lists approximately 150,000 clones, more than 70% occurring once. The sample consisted of PBMCs. Receptors originate from a young man in good health and CMV-seropositive.

This chain connects TRBV19 to TRBJ1-2, with 7 bases aligning to TRBD1. Germline lookup yields CDR1 LNHDA and CDR2 SQIVND (reference sequence). The CDR3 is made up of 14 amino acids. V shed 6 bases and J 5 bases; nucleotides not matched to a gene: 9. The CDR3 here is CASSTLDRPYGYTF. CDR3 nucleotides: TGTGCCAGTAGCACCTTGGACAGGCCGTATGGCTACACCTTC.

The rearrangement links TRBV7-8 to TRBJ1-1; possible D gene TRBD1, 6 bases. Germline V lookup: CDR1 SGHVS, CDR2 FQNEAQ. There are 15 residues in the CDR3. The V end lost 1 base, the J end lost 2 bases, and 11 bases lay between the germline ends. This chain's CDR3 is CASSLELGANTEAFF. The CDR3 DNA is TGTGCCAGCAGCTTAGAGCTGGGGGCCAACACTGAAGCTTTCTTT.

V usage is TRBV20-1 and J usage is TRBJ2-1; the D is unclear. Germline lookup yields CDR1 DFQATT and CDR2 SNEGSKA (reference sequence). The CDR3 covers 10 residues. V shed 8 bases and J shed 4 bases, with 6 bases lying between them. CDR3 amino acids: CSSKYNEQFF. Written as DNA, the CDR3 is TGCAGTAGCAAGTACAATGAGCAGTTCTTC.

J is TRBJ1-1 and V is TRBV5-1; weak D call: TRBD1 (5 bases). With 1 base removed from V and 1 base from J, the gap between germline ends came to 14 bases. The CDR3 totals 16 residues. CDR1 and CDR2 from the germline V gene are SGHRS and YFSETQ. DNA of the CDR3: TGCGCCAGCAGCTTGAGGCCCAGGGCCCCGAACACTGAAGCTTTCTTT. Protein: CASSLRPRAPNTEAFF.

The chain carries TRBV19 and TRBJ1-5; no clear D. In germline, CDR1 is LNHDA, CDR2 SQIVND (reference sequence). The CDR3 has 12 amino acids. Trimming cost V 0 bases and J 9 bases, with 6 bases left between them. In nucleotides, the CDR3 is TGTGCCAGTAGTATAGATCGGGGGCCCCAGCATTTT. It yields the protein CASSIDRGPQHF.

This sequence joins TRBV28 and TRBJ1-5; D is unclear. The V gene's germline CDR1 is MDHEN and CDR2 SYDVKM. This CDR3 spans 12 amino acids. Trimming pared 10 bases from V and 0 bases from J, leaving 7 bases between. CDR3 protein: CAIRYSNQPQHF. The CDR3 nucleotides read TGTGCCATCAGATATAGCAATCAGCCCCAGCATTTT.

The rearrangement uses TRBV27 and TRBJ1-1; no reliable D call. Germline V gene lookup returns CDR1 MNHEY and CDR2 SMNVEV (reference sequence). CDR3 size: 12 residues. The germline V and J ends were trimmed by 8 bases and 1 base, with 8 bases remaining between them. CDR3 nucleotides: TGTGCCAGCCGTACGGGGAACACTGAAGCTTTCTTT. Protein: CASRTGNTEAFF.

This rearrangement joins TRBV14 to TRBJ2-5; 10 bases fit TRBD1. CDR1 is SGHDN and CDR2 is FVKESK in the germline V gene. Losses at the gene ends were 2 bases for V and 5 bases for J; bases not matched to a gene: 2. The CDR3 sequence is 14 residues long. In DNA, the CDR3 is TGTGCCAGCAGCCAAAGGGACAGGGGCGAGACCCAGTACTTC. The encoded protein is CASSQRDRGETQYF.

About this clone: At the DNA level, this CDR3 is encoded by other sequences in the same sample as well. The genes are TRBV5-4 and TRBJ1-1; D is unclear. The CDR3 contains 13 residues. Germline CDR1 and CDR2: SGHNT and YYREEE (reference sequence). The germline V and J ends were trimmed by 0 bases and 1 base, with 4 bases remaining between them. Here the CDR3 reads CASSLEQNTEAFF. The DNA of the CDR3 is TGTGCCAGCAGCTTGGAGCAGAACACTGAAGCTTTCTTT. Full variable domain (remainder filled in from reference TRBV5-4 and TRBJ1-1): ETGVTQSPTHLIKTRGQQVTLRCSSQSGHNTVSWYQQALGQGPQFIFQYYREEENGRGNFPPRFSGLQFPNYSSELNVNALELDDSALYLCASSLEQNTEAFFGQGTRLTVV.

The chain recombines TRBV6-1 with TRBJ1-2; 8 nucleotides line up with TRBD1. The CDR3 is made up of 15 amino acids. CDR1 and CDR2 (germline): MNHNS, SASEGT. J was trimmed by 7 bases and V by 7 bases; bases with no gene match: 14. The CDR3: CASNLQQGATAGYTF. CDR3 sequence (DNA): TGTGCCAGCAATCTCCAGCAGGGGGCGACGGCTGGCTACACCTTC.

In DNA, the CDR3 is TGCGCCAGCAGCTCAGGAGCCCAGGACAGGCCCGGGGAGCTGTTTTTT. Encoded protein: CASSSGAQDRPGELFF. The chain employs TRBV5-1 and TRBJ2-2, with 7 bases identical to TRBD1. Germline loops: CDR1 SGHRS, CDR2 YFSETQ. V lost 3 bases, J lost 6 bases, and 11 bases stayed unmatched. The CDR3 loop spans 16 amino acids.

The chain recombines TRBV7-2 with TRBJ2-3; 9 bases agree with TRBD2. The CDR3 loop spans 15 amino acids. The germline CDR1 and CDR2 sequences are SGHTA and FQGNSA. V shed 1 base, J shed 6 bases, and the junction held 5 bases outside the gene matches. Here the CDR3 reads CASSLVRGGADTQYF. The CDR3 nucleotides are TGTGCCAGCAGCTTAGTTCGCGGGGGGGCTGATACGCAGTATTTT.

This chain joins TRBV7-8 and TRBJ2-1, with D possibly being TRBD1 (7 bases). The germline V gene has CDR1 SGHVS and CDR2 FQNEAQ. V lost 11 bases to trimming and J lost 7 bases, with 15 bases between them. CDR3 length equals 12 residues. CDR3 sequence (DNA): TGTGCCTTTGGCGCAGGGGGGAATGAGCAGTTCTTC. Amino acid sequence: CAFGAGGNEQFF.

The chain recombines TRBV5-1 with TRBJ2-1, with a possible D match to TRBD2 (6 bases). The CDR3 covers 15 residues. Looked up from germline, CDR1 is SGHRS and CDR2 is YFSETQ. V lost 6 bases to trimming and J lost 2 bases, with 15 bases between them. CDR3 nucleotides: TGCGCCAGCACCTTACTCCCGGGGGCCTACAATGAGCAGTTCTTC. This sequence encodes CASTLLPGAYNEQFF. Full variable domain (remainder filled in from reference TRBV5-1 and TRBJ2-1): KAGVTQTPRYLIKTRGQQVTLSCSPISGHRSVSWYQQTPGQGLQFLFEYFSETQRNKGNFPGRFSGRQFSNSRSEMNVSTLELGDSALYLCASTLLPGAYNEQFFGPGTRLTVL.

The genes are TRBV9 and TRBJ2-5; 7 nucleotides match TRBD2. Germline V CDR1 and CDR2: SGDLS, YYNGEE. This CDR3 has 13 residues. The ends lost 2 bases at V and 4 bases at J; junction bases unmatched: 2. The CDR3 DNA follows: TGTGCCAGCAGCGTGGGCGGGGGAGAGACCCAGTACTTC. It yields the protein CASSVGGGETQYF.

The chain combines TRBV13 with TRBJ1-2, with D perhaps matching TRBD1 (6 bases). This CDR3 has 15 amino acids. V lost 3 bases and J lost 6, with 17 bases in between. The germline V gene encodes CDR1 PRHDT and CDR2 FYEKMQ (reference sequence). CDR3 protein: CASSFRGHLLDGYTF. The CDR3 DNA reads as TGTGCCAGCAGCTTTAGGGGACACCTCCTTGATGGCTACACCTTC.

The chain combines TRBV4-3 with TRBJ1-2; D might be TRBD1 (5 bases). Germline values: CDR1 LGHNA, CDR2 YSLEER. This CDR3 has 15 amino acids. The V gene lost 0 bases and the J gene lost 4 bases, with 12 bases spanning the gap. This chain's CDR3 is CASSQDQGATYGYTF. The CDR3 DNA follows: TGCGCCAGCAGCCAAGATCAGGGCGCCACCTATGGCTACACCTTC.

The rearrangement uses TRBV6-7 and TRBJ2-7; tentative D call: TRBD1 (6 bases). TRBV6-7 is noted as an ORF with a role that remains uncertain. The V end was cut by 6 bases, the J end by 2 bases, with 20 bases between. This CDR3 is built from 16 residues. The CDR3 sequence: CASSAIYGGRTYEQYF. The CDR3 nucleotides read TGTGCCAGCAGCGCCATTTATGGGGGCCGAACCTACGAGCAGTACTTC.

The rearrangement joins TRBV7-9 to TRBJ1-4; the D is unclear. The germline gives CDR1 SEHNR, CDR2 FQNEAQ (reference sequence). This CDR3 comprises 13 residues. V was pared by 1 base and J by 11 bases, with 11 bases between. The CDR3 sequence is CASSLETLRKLFF. CDR3 coding DNA: TGTGCCAGCAGCTTAGAGACCCTGAGGAAACTGTTTTTT. Full variable domain (missing parts from reference TRBV7-9 and TRBJ1-4): DTGVSQNPRHKITKRGQNVTFRCDPISEHNRLYWYRQTLGQGPEFLTYFQNEAQLEKSRLLSDRFSAERPKGSFSTLEIQRTEQGDSAMYLCASSLETLRKLFFGSGTQLSVL.

The chain recombines TRBV13 with TRBJ1-1, with 8 bases that match TRBD1. The CDR3 extends over 16 amino acids. Germline values: CDR1 PRHDT, CDR2 FYEKMQ (reference sequence). Unmatched junction bases numbered 8, after V lost 5 bases and J lost 0 bases. CDR3 sequence reads: CASSPGAGGMNTEAFF. For the CDR3, the DNA is TGTGCCAGCAGCCCCGGGGCAGGGGGCATGAACACTGAAGCTTTCTTT.

The chain recombines TRBV27 with TRBJ2-3; TRBD2 matches 12 bases. Germline V gene lookup returns CDR1 MNHEY and CDR2 SMNVEV (reference sequence). The CDR3 consists of 15 residues. The V segment lost 1 base and the J segment 7 bases; nucleotides outside the gene matches: 3. The CDR3 DNA sequence: TGTGCCAGCAGTTTATTGACTAGCGGGAGCCATACGCAGTATTTT. It translates to CASSLLTSGSHTQYF.

The CDR3 spells CASSPRAGEGDTQYF. The DNA of the CDR3 is TGTGCCAGCAGTCCAAGGGCGGGAGAAGGAGATACGCAGTATTTT. The rearrangement joins TRBV6-4 to TRBJ2-3; TRBD2 matches 7 bases. Germline lookup yields CDR1 MRHNA and CDR2 SNTAGT. The CDR3 extends over 15 amino acids. V was clipped by 5 bases and J by 5 bases; unmatched bases: 10.

The sample holds a few counts of this clone. Other DNA sequences in the same sample also yield this CDR3. The J gene is TRBJ1-2, the V gene TRBV28, with TRBD1 matching over 7 bases. The CDR3 runs to 13 residues. CDR1 is MDHEN and CDR2 is SYDVKM in the germline V gene. V lost 6 bases and J lost 5; bases outside the gene matches: 6. CDR3 protein: CASSGDRGYGYTF. Here the CDR3 DNA reads TGTGCCAGCAGCGGGGACAGAGGTTATGGCTACACCTTC.

The chain links TRBV6-1 to TRBJ2-1; 8 bases are a match to TRBD2. With 6 bases clipped from V and 10 bases from J, the junction kept 11 bases outside the gene matches. CDR1 is MNHNS and CDR2 is SASEGT in the germline V gene. There are 14 residues in the CDR3. CDR3 in amino acids: CASRRTSQGIEQFF. The DNA of the CDR3 is TGTGCCAGCAGAAGGACTAGCCAAGGAATAGAGCAGTTCTTC.

The rearrangement joins TRBV19 to TRBJ2-7; tentatively, D is TRBD1 (5 bases). Trimming took 3 bases from V and 0 from J, leaving 9 bases between them. Germline V CDR1 and CDR2: LNHDA, SQIVND (reference sequence). The CDR3 sequence is 14 residues long. CDR3: CASSIGQFSYEQYF. In DNA, the CDR3 is TGTGCCAGTAGTATTGGACAATTCTCCTACGAGCAGTACTTC.

The genes are TRBV4-1 and TRBJ1-4, with 9 bases that match TRBD1. There are 15 residues in the CDR3. V lost 2 bases and J lost 8; bases outside the gene matches: 6. CDR1 and CDR2 from the germline V gene are MGHRA and YSYEKL. As DNA, the CDR3 is TGCGCCAGCAGCCAACGGGACAGGGTTACCGAAAAACTGTTTTTT. This encodes CASSQRDRVTEKLFF.